The source of this T cell receptor (beta chain) is a study of T cells in narcolepsy. Study-level findings and limits: No autoreactive T cell clone sequences appeared in some memory CD4+ repertoires. Blood of same and different patients, but not healthy controls, reportedly held recurring autoreactive clonotypes.

On this clone: Its antigen is as yet unknown.

This table comes from immunoSEQ multiplex PCR, and its TCRdb copy is limited to in-frame clones, with some not included. Among about 30,000 clones listed, around 79% were seen once. The sequence came from a human donor with narcolepsy. Sequenced material: CD45RA- memory CD4+ T cells from PBMCs.

This chain's CDR3 is CASSLEPAGDETQYF. CDR3 nucleotides: TGCGCCAGCAGCTTGGAACCAGCGGGGGACGAGACCCAGTACTTC. V and J are TRBV5-1 and TRBJ2-5; 8 bases are a match to TRBD2. Germline values: CDR1 SGHRS, CDR2 YFSETQ. The V gene end was trimmed by 0 bases and the J gene end by 5 bases; junction bases not matched to a gene: 6. CDR3 size: 15 residues.